Listed below are T cell receptor beta chains from one sample, sequenced in a study of blood T cell repertoires in COVID-19. Clones were read by immunoSEQ multiplex PCR, and TCRdb kept only the in-frame ones, dropping some. The table has 200,000 to 300,000 clones, about 86% seen once. Sequencing input: peripheral blood. These receptors originate from a woman older than 75 with acute or convalescent COVID-19. The CDR3 runs from the conserved cysteine through the conserved F or W. Fields, in order: CDR3 length, V gene, clone size, J gene, CDR3 protein. The size of a clone is reported for some rows only, either as once, few or many, or as a class for expanded clones.

19,TRBV12-1,.,TRBJ1-5,CASSFAPTTGKPSNQPQHF
14,TRBV2,.,TRBJ2-2,CASTKLGSTGELFF
13,TRBV5-1,.,TRBJ2-3,CASSVFGTDTQYF
17,TRBV18,once,TRBJ1-3,CASSPKPPQASGNTIYF
16,TRBV5-1,.,TRBJ2-3,CASSLDGGVSTDTQYF
12,TRBV7-2,.,TRBJ2-7,CASSATGHEQYF
13,TRBV30,few,TRBJ1-2,CAWSVGGAYGYTF
18,TRBV23-1,.,TRBJ2-2,CASSQPLEGRTHTGELFF
15,TRBV2,.,TRBJ2-5,CASSPSGGIQETQYF
11,TRBV20-1,.,TRBJ2-5,CSTGWQETQYF
14,TRBV2,.,TRBJ2-1,CASSEEVGAREQFF
17,TRBV7-3,.,TRBJ2-2,CASSPTRQAGRTGELFF
14,TRBV6-5,.,TRBJ2-7,CASSYSGKVYEQYF
13,TRBV10-1,.,TRBJ2-1,CASSETSFGEQFF
14,TRBV18,.,TRBJ1-5,CASSPAGGNQPQHF
14,TRBV6-5,once,TRBJ1-6,CASSFRDSTLPLHF
16,TRBV5-1,.,TRBJ2-3,CASSLARTSGSDTQYF
13,TRBV11-1,few,TRBJ1-2,CASSANIGQSSAF
13,TRBV20-1,.,TRBJ2-3,CSASMGSEYTQYF
11,TRBV29-1,.,TRBJ2-7,CSVLTGGEQYF
14,TRBV28,.,TRBJ1-3,CASSSPGRGNTIYF
16,TRBV27,.,TRBJ2-2,CASRKNPVLNTGELFF
14,TRBV18,.,TRBJ2-3,CASSGQKGSDTQYF
15,TRBV11-2,.,TRBJ1-5,CASSLGQDSNQPQHF
14,TRBV9,.,TRBJ1-6,CASSVREINSPLHF
16,TRBV19,.,TRBJ2-2,CASSPWRQGAVGELFF
12,TRBV28,.,TRBJ1-2,CASSLGGLSYTF
12,TRBV18,.,TRBJ1-1,CASSRGGTEAFF
18,TRBV19,.,TRBJ1-5,CASSIGGQGYSGNQPQHF
17,TRBV5-1,.,TRBJ2-3,CASSSGQSLLSTDTQYF
17,TRBV6-2/TRBV6-3,.,TRBJ1-2,CASSYSDSRPSVYGYTF
16,TRBV24-1,.,TRBJ2-3,CATSDFPGQGGDTQYF
15,TRBV27,few,TRBJ1-5,CASSLGQGFRQPQHF
16,TRBV6-4,.,TRBJ2-3,CASSVLAGGPRDTQYF
14,TRBV19,few,TRBJ1-6,CASSMRDSDSPLHF
16,TRBV9,.,TRBJ1-6,CASSSGVDYYNSPLHF
18,TRBV7-9,.,TRBJ2-5,CASSLGWASGDEGETQYF
16,TRBV27,.,TRBJ2-1,CASSNPSGGVNNEQFF
16,TRBV19,.,TRBJ1-5,CASSIGSGTGGQPQHF
14,TRBV7-4,.,TRBJ1-5,CASSFRREGQPQHF
16,TRBV18,.,TRBJ2-2,CASSPPGTGVSGELFF
16,TRBV27,.,TRBJ2-6,CASSSPQGAGANVLTF
12,TRBV10-3,.,TRBJ1-1,CAISEPRTEAFF
12,TRBV2,.,TRBJ2-7,CASTGDSYEQYF
13,TRBV2,.,TRBJ2-5,CASSEGGQLTQYF
15,TRBV9,.,TRBJ2-1,CASSVRAGAYNEQFF
13,TRBV28,.,TRBJ2-1,CATSDRGLGEQFF
13,TRBV29-1,.,TRBJ2-3,CSVGQGSTDTQYF
15,TRBV7-3,.,TRBJ2-3,CASSLSGGYTDTQYF
14,TRBV2,.,TRBJ1-4,CASSRTETNEKLFF
13,TRBV29-1,.,TRBJ2-7,CSVAAFGGNEQYF
13,TRBV2,.,TRBJ1-5,CASNVQGRQPQHF
15,TRBV4-2,many,TRBJ2-2,CASTSGGIGTGELFF
15,TRBV6-2/TRBV6-3,.,TRBJ2-3,CASSYSGTSGDTQYF
15,TRBV28,.,TRBJ2-2,CASSFPGGMAGELFF
13,TRBV6-1,.,TRBJ2-1,CASSEYGSTGGFF
15,TRBV5-4,.,TRBJ2-5,CASTTSGGVQETQYF